Below are 4 T cell receptor beta chains sequenced from a single sample in a study of blood T cell repertoires in COVID-19. The repertoire was sequenced with immunoSEQ multiplex PCR; TCRdb's copy has only in-frame clones and lacks some. The repertoire has roughly 150,000 clones, more than 70% of them found once; the top ten carry about 3%. The specimen sequenced was peripheral blood. The receptors originated from a man in his sixties with acute or convalescent COVID-19.

Only one count was recorded for this clone. DNA of the CDR3: TGTGCCAGCAGCCTGGGACAGGGGGAGATTGAAAAACTGTTTTTT. Its translation: CASSLGQGEIEKLFF. V is TRBV7-2 and J is TRBJ1-4; the match to TRBD1 covers 11 bases. There are 15 residues in the CDR3. The J segment lost 7 bases and the V segment lost 5 bases, leaving 6 bases of the junction unmatched. Germline values: CDR1 SGHTA, CDR2 FQGNSA. The full variable domain, its missing parts supplied by reference TRBV7-2 and TRBJ1-4, is GAGVSQSPSNKVTEKGKDVELRCDPISGHTALYWYRQSLGQGLEFLIYFQGNSAPDKSGLPSDRFSAERTGGSVSTLTIQRTQQEDSAVYLCASSLGQGEIEKLFFGSGTQLSVL.

The chain recombines TRBV18 with TRBJ1-2; weak D call: TRBD1 (5 bases). V was cut by 2 bases and J by 8 bases, with 18 bases left in between. The CDR3 contains 15 residues. Germline V gene lookup returns CDR1 KGHSH and CDR2 LQKENI. CDR3 sequence (DNA): TGTGCCAGCTCACCAGGTCGGGAGCAGGGAAGGGGCTACACCTTC. Its translation: CASSPGREQGRGYTF.

This clone came up a few times. CDR3 nucleotide sequence: TGCGCCAGCAGCTCTCAGATACTCACAGACTACGAGCAGTACTTC. Amino acid sequence: CASSSQILTDYEQYF. The chain employs TRBV4-1 and TRBJ2-7; no reliable D call. Germline-derived CDR1 and CDR2 are MGHRA and YSYEKL. Trimming removed 5 bases from V and 3 bases from J, with 17 bases in between. This CDR3 spans 15 amino acids.

The genes are TRBV6-5 and TRBJ1-2; the match to TRBD1 covers 7 bases. V trimming: 11 bases; J trimming: 2 bases; junction bases outside the gene matches: 8. Germline assignment: CDR1 MNHEY and CDR2 SVGAGI. This CDR3 contains 13 residues. The DNA for the CDR3 is TGTGCCGCGAGGACAGGAGGAAACTATGGCTACACCTTC. Translated, it gives CAARTGGNYGYTF.